The present TCR beta chain was sequenced within a study of CD8 T cells in Susac syndrome. Study-wide points: It was acknowledged in the study that its TCR sequencing and HLA analysis involved a relatively small number of individuals.

Worth noting for this clonotype: Its antigen is unidentified.

A quantity of about 0.5 to 1 ug RNA underwent reverse transcription using random hexamers. Using its own MiXCR run on the immunoSEQ multiplex PCR reads, TCRdb lists one record per CDR3 protein. The sample records under 150,000 distinct CDR3 sequences, 95% being singletons. The V end was cut by 0 bases, the J end by 7 bases, with 15 bases between. This CDR3 contains 14 residues. Germline lookup yields CDR1 GTSNPN and CDR2 SVGIG (reference sequence). This clonotype was sampled from a human donor with Susac syndrome. Sequencing was carried out using CD4+ T cells from PBMCs. V is TRBV30 and J is TRBJ2-5; perhaps D is TRBD1 or TRBD2 (5 bases each). CDR3 sequence: CAWSVLGQRWTQYF. Written as DNA, the CDR3 is TGTGCCTGGAGTGTACTGGGGCAGCGGTGGACCCAGTACTTC.